This TCR beta chain was recovered during a study of siplizumab effects on memory and regulatory T cells. Points from the study as a whole: Controls had approximately 26% Treg-derived mappable alloreactive CD4+ clones on average, versus approximately 70% with siplizumab. No naive or memory phenotype could be assigned to roughly 75-97% of proliferating clones. Major contributors to the alloresponse seemed to be naive T cells, which also appeared more diverse than memory cells.

Germline V gives CDR1 SGHNT, CDR2 YYREEE (reference sequence). The CDR3 sequence is 12 residues long. The V end was cut by 0 bases, the J end by 8 bases, with 8 bases between. Assay: immunoSEQ multiplex PCR; the TCRdb copy retains only in-frame clones and omits some. This sample has approximately 91,000 clones, with 95% found just once. Comment on this clone: Its antigen remains unknown.

This sequence originates from a human donor in good health. The chain uses TRBV5-4 and TRBJ1-2; D unclear. Material: CD8+ T cells sorted from blood. The CDR3 here is CASSLGMGGYTF. The CDR3 nucleotides read TGTGCCAGCAGCTTGGGTATGGGAGGCTACACCTTC.